The TCR beta chain described here comes from a study of T cells in Graves' hyperthyroidism and ophthalmopathy. The CDR3 contains 13 residues. Looked up from germline, CDR1 is SGHRS and CDR2 is YFSETQ. V shed 2 bases, J shed 12 bases, and the junction held 7 bases outside the gene matches. Overall study findings and caveats: Most expanded thyroid clonotypes above 0.001 recurred in blood. A model built on 13 V-J features separated ophthalmopathy from stable hyperthyroidism.

This clonotype was detected many times. The antigen remains undetermined. Amplified regions were TCR beta CDR3 sequences from RNA transcripts. HTBI primers were employed in a first-round RT-PCR of the TCR CDR3. TCRdb reanalysed the multiplex PCR reads using MiXCR and keeps one entry per CDR3 protein. This repertoire shows 270,000 or so distinct CDR3 sequences, 20% to 25% found once; its top ten account for about a quarter. This clonotype was obtained from a man aged 35-49 years with Graves' hyperthyroidism that later progressed to Graves' ophthalmopathy. Sequencing was done on a sample of blood. This chain joins TRBV5-1 and TRBJ1-5; the match to TRBD1 covers 8 bases. CDR3 residues: CASSFDRGGFQHF. CDR3 bases: TGCGCCAGCAGCTTTGACAGGGGTGGGTTCCAGCATTTT.